These T cell receptor beta chains were read from a single sample in a study of blood T cell repertoires in COVID-19. Here immunoSEQ multiplex PCR was the method, and the copy in TCRdb shows in-frame clones only, minus some. Of about 35,000 clones listed, 75% to 85% are singletons. The sample consisted of peripheral blood. The receptors stem from a woman between 65 and 79 years old with acute or convalescent COVID-19. Each CDR3 is given with its conserved first and last residue. The D gene is left open where the match is weak. Where a row states a size, it is once, few, many or the class of an expanded clone; other rows omit it.

v_gene	j_gene	len	d_gene	abundance	CDR3nt	CDR3aa
TRBV29-1	TRBJ2-5	13	TRBD2	few	TGCAGCGTTGAAACCGGGAGGTCAGAGACCCAGTACTTC	CSVETGRSETQYF
TRBV18	TRBJ2-3	16	TRBD2	.	TGTGCCAGCTCACCTCTAGCGGGGGGGCCTTCAGATACGCAGTATTTT	CASSPLAGGPSDTQYF
TRBV11-2	TRBJ2-2	15	TRBD2	.	TGTGCCAGCAGAGCGGGACTAGCGGGAGCTGGGGAGCTGTTTTTT	CASRAGLAGAGELFF
TRBV18	TRBJ2-1	15	TRBD2	.	TGTGCCAGCTCACAGCGACTAGCGGGGGACAATGAGCAGTTCTTC	CASSQRLAGDNEQFF
TRBV19	TRBJ2-1	17	TRBD2	.	TGTGCCAGTAGTATAATAGCGGGAGGGAGGGCGAACAATGAGCAGTTCTTC	CASSIIAGGRANNEQFF
TRBV19	TRBJ1-1	16	.	few	TGTGCCAGTAGTAACATAGGCAACAGGTTGAACACTGAAGCTTTCTTT	CASSNIGNRLNTEAFF
TRBV6-5	TRBJ1-1	13	.	.	TGTGCCAGCAGCCAGAGAAGAGGCACTGAAGCTTTCTTT	CASSQRRGTEAFF
TRBV19	TRBJ1-4	16	.	.	TGTGCCAGTAGTACTCGGACACGTCCAACTAATGAAAAACTGTTTTTT	CASSTRTRPTNEKLFF
TRBV23-1	TRBJ1-2	16	.	.	TGCGCCAGCAGTCCCCCCCCACGCAGGGCGAACTATGGCTACACCTTC	CASSPPPRRANYGYTF
TRBV6-5	TRBJ1-1	15	.	few	TGTGCCAGCAGTTACGGGCGTTTGCAGAACACTGAAGCTTTCTTT	CASSYGRLQNTEAFF
TRBV19	TRBJ1-2	17	TRBD1	few	TGTGCCAGTAGTACCGGGACAGTCAGAGGGAGACAGTATGGCTACACCTTC	CASSTGTVRGRQYGYTF
TRBV3-1/TRBV3-2	TRBJ2-5	16	TRBD2	.	TGTGCCAGCAGCCAGGGACTAGCGGGGGGCCAAGAGACCCAGTACTTC	CASSQGLAGGQETQYF
TRBV6-6	TRBJ1-2	17	TRBD1	many	TGTGCCAGCAGTCCCACCCAAGGTCGTACAGGGGCCTATGGCTACACCTTC	CASSPTQGRTGAYGYTF
TRBV5-1	TRBJ1-2	15	TRBD1	.	TGCGCCAGCAGCTTGGGGGACCGGGACAGTGATGGCTACACCTTC	CASSLGDRDSDGYTF
TRBV15	TRBJ2-5	14	.	.	TGTGCCACCAGCAGATCGTTGTACCAAGAGACCCAGTACTTC	CATSRSLYQETQYF
TRBV15	TRBJ2-1	16	TRBD2	.	TGTGCCACCAGCGTAATTATAGCGGGGGCTCCGGATGAGCAGTTCTTC	CATSVIIAGAPDEQFF
TRBV19	TRBJ2-3	14	.	.	TGTGCCAGTATTTCAGGGAAACGCACAGATACGCAGTATTTT	CASISGKRTDTQYF
TRBV7-9	TRBJ1-6	15	TRBD1	.	TGTGCCAGCAGCGTGACAGGGGCTTTTCATTCACCCCTCCACTTT	CASSVTGAFHSPLHF
TRBV21-1	TRBJ2-3	18	.	.	TGTGCCAGCAGCAAAGCCACCCCCCCGCGGGTCCTTGTTGATACGCAGTATTTT	CASSKATPPRVLVDTQYF
TRBV2	TRBJ1-4	15	TRBD1	.	TGTGCCAGCAGCGTTCCGGGACAGGGGAAGGAAAAACTGTTTTTT	CASSVPGQGKEKLFF
TRBV2	TRBJ1-5	14	.	few	TGTGCCAGCACCGACGACTATAGCAATCAGCCCCAGCATTTT	CASTDDYSNQPQHF
TRBV2	TRBJ1-4	16	.	.	TGTGCCAGCAGTATTCGTGGGGGGTTCGCTAATGAAAAACTGTTTTTT	CASSIRGGFANEKLFF
TRBV28	TRBJ1-3	11	.	.	TGTGCCACCGTAGGAGAAACTAGGATATATTTT	CATVGETRIYF
TRBV2	TRBJ2-2	15	TRBD2	.	TGTGCCAGCAGAGCCGTTAGCGGGGACACCGGGGAGCTGTTTTTT	CASRAVSGDTGELFF
TRBV6-1	TRBJ1-5	14	.	.	TGTGCCAGCAGTGATAGGGGCATCTATCAGCCCCAGCATTTT	CASSDRGIYQPQHF
TRBV5-1	TRBJ2-1	17	TRBD2	.	TGCGCCAGCAGCTTGGTGGGACTAGCGGGAGGGGACAATGAGCAGTTCTTC	CASSLVGLAGGDNEQFF
TRBV18	TRBJ1-2	16	.	.	TGTGCCAGCTCACTCTTTCAGGGGCCTCTGGACTATGGCTACACCTTC	CASSLFQGPLDYGYTF
TRBV5-1	TRBJ1-3	16	TRBD1	.	TGCGCCAGCAGGCCCACCTCCGGACAGGGAGGAAACACCATATATTTT	CASRPTSGQGGNTIYF
TRBV6-5	TRBJ2-3	14	.	.	TGTGCCAGCCACTTCAGGATTTCGACAGATACGCAGTATTTT	CASHFRISTDTQYF
TRBV19	TRBJ2-3	13	.	few	TGTGCCAGTAACCCGGGATCCACAGATACGCAGTATTTT	CASNPGSTDTQYF